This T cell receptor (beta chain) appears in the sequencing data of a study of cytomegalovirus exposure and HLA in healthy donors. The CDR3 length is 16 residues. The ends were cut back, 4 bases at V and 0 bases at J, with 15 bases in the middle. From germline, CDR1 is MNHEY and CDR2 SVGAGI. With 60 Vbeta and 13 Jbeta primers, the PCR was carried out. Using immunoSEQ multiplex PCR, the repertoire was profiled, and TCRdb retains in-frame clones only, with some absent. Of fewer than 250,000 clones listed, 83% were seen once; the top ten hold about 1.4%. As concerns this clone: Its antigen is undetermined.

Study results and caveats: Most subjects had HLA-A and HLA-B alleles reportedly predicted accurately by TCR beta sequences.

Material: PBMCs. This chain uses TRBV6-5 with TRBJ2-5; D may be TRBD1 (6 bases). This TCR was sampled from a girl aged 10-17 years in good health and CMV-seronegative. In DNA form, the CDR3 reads TGTGCCAGCAGTTCTTATAGCAGGGGAGACCAAGAGACCCAGTACTTC. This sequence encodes CASSSYSRGDQETQYF.